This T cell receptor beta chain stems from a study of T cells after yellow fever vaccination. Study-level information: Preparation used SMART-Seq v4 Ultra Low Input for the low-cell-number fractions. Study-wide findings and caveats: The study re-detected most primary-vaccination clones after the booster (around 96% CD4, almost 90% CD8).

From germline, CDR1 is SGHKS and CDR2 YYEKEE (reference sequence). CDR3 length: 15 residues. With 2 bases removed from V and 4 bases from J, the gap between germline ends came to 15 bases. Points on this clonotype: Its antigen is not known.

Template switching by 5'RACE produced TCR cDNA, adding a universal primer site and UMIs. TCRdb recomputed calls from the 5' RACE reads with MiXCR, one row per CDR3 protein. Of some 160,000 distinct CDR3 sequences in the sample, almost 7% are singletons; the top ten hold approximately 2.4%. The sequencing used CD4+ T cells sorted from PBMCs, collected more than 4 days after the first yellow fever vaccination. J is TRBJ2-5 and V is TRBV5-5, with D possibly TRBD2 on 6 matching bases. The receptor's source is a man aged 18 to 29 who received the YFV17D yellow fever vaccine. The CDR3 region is CASSFPLAGRETQYF. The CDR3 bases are TGTGCCAGCAGCTTCCCCTTGGCGGGGCGAGAGACCCAGTACTTC. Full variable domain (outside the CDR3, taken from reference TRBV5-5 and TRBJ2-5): DAGVTQSPTHLIKTRGQQVTLRCSPISGHKSVSWYQQVLGQGPQFIFQYYEKEERGRGNFPDRFSARQFPNYSSELNVNALLLGDSALYLCASSFPLAGRETQYFGPGTRLLVL.